The 21 T cell receptor beta chains given below trace back to one sample, sequenced in a study of patients and donors after allogeneic stem cell transplantation. Using its own MiXCR run on the RT-PCR reads, TCRdb lists one record per CDR3 protein. The table records about 960,000 distinct CDR3 sequences, around 17% of them present only once. Sequencing input: blood, either unsorted or a sorted T cell fraction (not recorded which). Receptor source: a human donor who was either an allogeneic HSCT recipient or a stem cell or donor lymphocyte infusion donor (not recorded which). It is not recorded whose cells these are; they may come from a transplant donor.

The chain recombines TRBV30 with TRBJ2-1, with D possibly being TRBD2 (5 bases). Germline CDR1 reads GTSNPN; CDR2 reads SVGIG (reference sequence). Trimming stripped 0 bases from V and 7 bases from J, with 16 bases between. The CDR3 length is 15 residues. As DNA, the CDR3 is TGTGCCTGGAGTGTACGGCGAGGGAGTCGTAATGAGCAGTTCTTC. It encodes CAWSVRRGSRNEQFF.

J is TRBJ1-1 and V is TRBV12-3 or TRBV12-4; no firm D call. The CDR3 has 13 residues. V lost 3 bases to trimming and J lost 0 bases, with 5 bases between them. The CDR3 bases are TGTGCCAGCAGTTTCCCAATGAACACTGAAGCTTTCTTT. It is translated as CASSFPMNTEAFF.

The chain combines TRBV5-1 with TRBJ2-5; possibly TRBD2 for D (5 bases). CDR3 length: 15 residues. Germline V lookup: CDR1 SGHRS, CDR2 YFSETQ. V was trimmed by 2 bases and J by 2 bases, leaving 13 bases between them. The CDR3 loop is CASSFRAGIQETQYF. Written as DNA, the CDR3 is TGCGCCAGCAGCTTCCGGGCGGGCATTCAAGAGACCCAGTACTTC.

This chain connects TRBV12-3 or TRBV12-4 to TRBJ2-2; 10 bases map to TRBD2. V shed 5 bases, J shed 6 bases, and the junction held 3 bases outside the gene matches. This CDR3 has 14 residues. The CDR3 nucleotides read TGTGCCAGCAGTCAAAGCGGGGGGGCCGGGGAGCTGTTTTTT. Protein sequence: CASSQSGGAGELFF.

J is TRBJ2-7 and V is TRBV6-1; TRBD1 might be the D (5 bases). V was clipped by 6 bases and J by 0 bases, with 15 bases between them. Germline values: CDR1 MNHNS, CDR2 SASEGT. This CDR3 comprises 15 residues. The DNA for the CDR3 is TGTGCCAGCAGAAGACAGTTAGAGAGCTCCTACGAGCAGTACTTC. Translating it yields CASRRQLESSYEQYF.

V and J are TRBV11-1 and TRBJ2-7; 7 bases agree with TRBD1. The trim removed 5 bases at V and 2 bases at J, leaving 15 bases unmatched. The V gene's germline CDR1 is SGHAT and CDR2 FQDESV (reference sequence). The CDR3 runs to 17 residues. CDR3 region: CASSRFGLGQLPYEQYF. In DNA form, the CDR3 reads TGTGCCAGCAGCCGGTTCGGATTGGGACAGCTACCCTACGAGCAGTACTTC.

J is TRBJ2-2 and V is TRBV7-6; 7 nucleotides align to TRBD1. CDR1 and CDR2 from the germline V gene are SGHVS and FNYEAQ. Trimming at V came to 2 bases and at J to 6 bases, leaving 12 bases not matched to a gene. CDR3 length: 17 amino acids. The CDR3 nucleotides read TGTGCCAGCAGCTTATCGTTGACAGGGAGTGAATCCGGGGAGCTGTTTTTT. It codes for CASSLSLTGSESGELFF. The entire variable domain, with the rest obtained from reference TRBV7-6 and TRBJ2-2, is as follows: GAGVSQSPRYKVTKRGQDVALRCDPISGHVSLYWYRQALGQGPEFLTYFNYEAQQDKSGLPNDRFSAERPEGSISTLTIQRTEQRDSAMYRCASSLSLTGSESGELFFGEGSRLTVL.

This clonotype was seen many times. The chain couples TRBV12-3 or TRBV12-4 to TRBJ1-5, with a possible D match to TRBD1 (5 bases). CDR3 length: 11 residues. Trimming stripped 5 bases from V and 9 bases from J, with 8 bases between. DNA for the CDR3: TGTGCCAGCAGTGGGGCTGGGCCCCAGCATTTT. Translated, it gives CASSGAGPQHF.

V gene TRBV27 combines with J gene TRBJ1-6; D uncertain. Trimming stripped 6 bases from V and 10 bases from J, with 10 bases between. The germline V gene encodes CDR1 MNHEY and CDR2 SMNVEV (reference sequence). The CDR3 loop spans 12 amino acids. The CDR3 coding sequence is TGTGCCAGCAGGCTGGGAAGGTCACCCCTCCACTTT. This sequence encodes CASRLGRSPLHF.

This sequence joins TRBV11-2 and TRBJ2-5, with 14 positions matching TRBD2. This CDR3 has 18 residues. The V and J ends lost 1 base and 5 bases, in that order; junction bases with no gene match: 9. The germline CDR1 and CDR2 sequences are SGHAT and FQNNGV. The CDR3 coding sequence is TGTGCCAGCAGCTTAGGGGGGACTAGCGGGGGTGCCGTGGAGACCCAGTACTTC. This sequence encodes CASSLGGTSGGAVETQYF.

This clonotype has a handful of counts. The chain uses TRBV5-1 and TRBJ1-4; the D is unclear. Germline CDR1 and CDR2: SGHRS and YFSETQ. Trimming took off 5 bases at V and 7 bases at J, with 12 bases between the two ends. The CDR3 consists of 13 residues. The CDR3 spells CASRYPGSEKLFF. CDR3 nucleotide sequence: TGCGCCAGCAGATACCCGGGTAGTGAAAAACTGTTTTTT. Full variable domain (outside the CDR3, taken from reference TRBV5-1 and TRBJ1-4): KAGVTQTPRYLIKTRGQQVTLSCSPISGHRSVSWYQQTPGQGLQFLFEYFSETQRNKGNFPGRFSGRQFSNSRSEMNVSTLELGDSALYLCASRYPGSEKLFFGSGTQLSVL.

V is TRBV28 and J is TRBJ2-1; 7 nucleotides match TRBD1. Trimming at V came to 3 bases and at J to 6 bases, leaving 8 bases not matched to a gene. This CDR3 is 15 amino acids long. The germline V gene encodes CDR1 MDHEN and CDR2 SYDVKM. The CDR3 here is CASSLVGGLGNEQFF. CDR3 DNA sequence: TGTGCCAGCAGTTTGGTAGGGGGCCTTGGCAATGAGCAGTTCTTC. Filled out from reference TRBV28 and TRBJ2-1, the complete variable domain reads DVKVTQSSRYLVKRTGEKVFLECVQDMDHENMFWYRQDPGLGLRLIYFSYDVKMKEKGDIPEGYSVSREKKERFSLILESASTNQTSMYLCASSLVGGLGNEQFFGPGTRLTVL.

V is TRBV4-2 and J is TRBJ2-5; 7 nucleotides match TRBD2. From germline, CDR1 is LGHNA and CDR2 YNFKEQ. V gave up 5 bases and J gave up 4 bases; unmatched junction bases: 4. This CDR3 comprises 13 residues. The CDR3 reads CASSSGTIETQYF. In nucleotides, the CDR3 is TGTGCCAGCAGCTCCGGGACTATAGAGACCCAGTACTTC.

The chain employs TRBV4-1 and TRBJ2-5, with 7 bases identical to TRBD2. J lost 4 bases, V lost 0 bases, and 5 bases had no gene match. Germline CDR1 and CDR2: MGHRA and YSYEKL. The CDR3 loop spans 15 amino acids. CDR3 in DNA: TGCGCCAGCAGCCAAGAAGGCCGGGGGGTAGAGACCCAGTACTTC. Amino acid sequence: CASSQEGRGVETQYF.

This clonotype has just a few counts. The chain's CDR3 is CASSLGTNIYEQYF. The CDR3 nucleotides are TGTGCCAGCAGCCTCGGGACTAACATTTACGAGCAGTACTTC. V gene TRBV5-4 combines with J gene TRBJ2-7, with TRBD2 matching 7 bases. The V and J ends lost 4 bases and 4 bases, in that order; junction bases with no gene match: 8. The CDR3 sequence is 14 residues long. Germline CDR1 and CDR2: SGHNT and YYREEE (reference sequence).

The CDR3 nucleotides are TGTGCCAGCAGCAGGGTACAGCCCCAGCATTTT. It is translated as CASSRVQPQHF. The chain uses TRBV28 and TRBJ1-5; a possible D gene is TRBD1 (5 bases). The CDR3 has 11 amino acids. Germline CDR1 and CDR2: MDHEN and SYDVKM. The ends were cut back, 6 bases at V and 7 bases at J, with 7 bases in the middle.

This clonotype has just a few counts. The J gene is TRBJ1-2, the V gene TRBV29-1; D not resolved. Trimming stripped 5 bases from V and 5 bases from J, with 9 bases between. Germline V lookup: CDR1 SQVTM, CDR2 ANQGSEA. There are 11 residues in the CDR3. Here the CDR3 reads CSVQEKYGYTF. In DNA, the CDR3 is TGCAGCGTTCAGGAGAAGTATGGCTACACCTTC.

This clonotype has only a few counts. V gene TRBV12-3 or TRBV12-4 combines with J gene TRBJ2-2; 10 nucleotides align to TRBD2. Trimming at V came to 5 bases and at J to 7 bases, leaving 10 bases not matched to a gene. The CDR3 has 16 amino acids. The CDR3 nucleotides read TGTGCCAGCAGTAGTCTAGCGGGAGTGACGGTCGGGGAGCTGTTTTTT. Amino acids: CASSSLAGVTVGELFF.

The chain couples TRBV5-1 to TRBJ2-1, with D possibly being TRBD2 (5 bases). V was pared by 3 bases and J by 0 bases, with 7 bases between. Germline-derived CDR1 and CDR2 are SGHRS and YFSETQ. This CDR3 spans 14 amino acids. CDR3 DNA sequence: TGCGCCAGCAGCTCTGCGGGCTCCTACAATGAGCAGTTCTTC. Protein: CASSSAGSYNEQFF.

This clonotype was seen a few times. The chain recombines TRBV9 with TRBJ2-3; 10 nucleotides match TRBD2. CDR3 length: 17 residues. The germline V gene encodes CDR1 SGDLS and CDR2 YYNGEE. With 0 bases clipped from V and 3 bases from J, the junction kept 7 bases outside the gene matches. CDR3 coding DNA: TGTGCCAGCAGCGTAGGGGCTAGCGGGAGAGGAACAGATACGCAGTATTTT. This translates into CASSVGASGRGTDTQYF.

This chain links TRBV9 with TRBJ1-2; D not certain. The V end was cut by 0 bases, the J end by 2 bases, with 11 bases between. The CDR3 contains 15 residues. Germline V CDR1 and CDR2: SGDLS, YYNGEE. The CDR3 bases are TGTGCCAGCAGCGTAGGGGTGGGCATAAACTATGGCTACACCTTC. Protein: CASSVGVGINYGYTF.